A single sample is the source of the 32 T cell receptor beta chains below, sequenced in a study of cytomegalovirus exposure and HLA in healthy donors. Researchers ran the PCR with 60 Vbeta and 13 Jbeta primers. TCRdb's copy holds only in-frame clones and misses some; the assay was immunoSEQ multiplex PCR. This sample carries 100,000 to 150,000 clones, 81% of them seen once, and the ten largest clones take about 1.8%. The sample comprised PBMCs. Every receptor here comes from a man between 18 and 29 years old in good health and CMV-seronegative.

This clone was detected once. The J gene is TRBJ1-3, the V gene TRBV6-1; 8 bases align to TRBD1. J lost 4 bases, V lost 6 bases, and 8 bases had no gene match. In germline, CDR1 is MNHNS, CDR2 SASEGT. The CDR3 sequence is 15 residues long. Here the CDR3 DNA reads TGTGCCAGCAGGACGAGGACAGGGTCAGGAAACACCATATATTTT. Its translation is CASRTRTGSGNTIYF.

The chain recombines TRBV5-8 with TRBJ2-1, with TRBD1 matching over 9 bases. The CDR3 spans 15 residues. Germline assignment: CDR1 SGHTS and CDR2 YDEGEE. J gave up 0 bases and V 4 bases, and 2 bases lay outside the gene matches. This chain's CDR3 is CASSTGGSSYNEQFF. Written as DNA, the CDR3 is TGTGCCAGCAGCACAGGGGGCAGCTCCTACAATGAGCAGTTCTTC.

CDR3 sequence: CASSFNSEQFF. The CDR3 DNA is TGTGCCAGCAGTTTTAATAGTGAGCAGTTCTTC. V is TRBV27 and J is TRBJ2-1; D not certain. V lost 3 bases to trimming and J lost 9 bases, with 6 bases between them. The length of the CDR3 is 11 residues. Per germline, CDR1 MNHEY and CDR2 SMNVEV (reference sequence).

J is TRBJ2-2 and V is TRBV5-1; 7 nucleotides agree with TRBD1. Per germline, CDR1 SGHRS and CDR2 YFSETQ. The J segment lost 5 bases and the V segment lost 2 bases, leaving 3 bases of the junction unmatched. The CDR3 contains 14 residues. The CDR3 DNA sequence: TGCGCCAGCAGCTTAGGGGGCCCGACCGGGGAGCTGTTTTTT. This sequence encodes CASSLGGPTGELFF.

The chain uses TRBV7-7 and TRBJ2-2; 8 bases agree with TRBD1. The V segment lost 7 bases and the J segment 2 bases; nucleotides outside the gene matches: 9. This CDR3 is 16 amino acids long. Germline-derived CDR1 and CDR2 are SSHAT and FNYEAQ (reference sequence). CDR3 in amino acids: CASNLPGQDNTGELFF. CDR3 in DNA: TGTGCCAGCAACCTACCGGGACAGGATAACACCGGGGAGCTGTTTTTT.

In its sample, this clone was seen once. This chain joins TRBV7-3 and TRBJ2-3, with D tentatively TRBD2 (6 bases). From germline, CDR1 is SGHTA and CDR2 FQGTGA. V was clipped by 5 bases and J by 2 bases, with 17 bases between them. The CDR3 length is 16 residues. The chain's CDR3 is CASSPGLVRDTDTQYF. The CDR3 region has the DNA TGTGCCAGCAGCCCGGGACTGGTCCGGGACACAGATACGCAGTATTTT. The whole variable domain, remainder taken from reference TRBV7-3 and TRBJ2-3, is GAGVSQTPSNKVTEKGKYVELRCDPISGHTALYWYRQSLGQGPEFLIYFQGTGAADDSGLPNDRFFAVRPEGSVSTLKIQRTERGDSAVYLCASSPGLVRDTDTQYFGPGTRLTVL.

This chain links TRBV6-5 with TRBJ2-7; 12 bases align to TRBD1. Germline CDR1 and CDR2: MNHEY and SVGAGI. With 0 bases clipped from V and 6 bases from J, the junction kept 3 bases outside the gene matches. The CDR3 spans 15 residues. The CDR3 protein is CASSYSGTGGREQYF. The CDR3 region has the DNA TGTGCCAGCAGTTACTCCGGGACAGGGGGCCGCGAGCAGTACTTC.

The rearrangement uses TRBV19 and TRBJ2-7; 7 positions agree with TRBD1. This CDR3 region has 17 residues. The J segment lost 0 bases and the V segment lost 2 bases, leaving 10 bases of the junction unmatched. CDR1 LNHDA and CDR2 SQIVND come from the germline V gene (reference sequence). The CDR3 DNA reads TGTGCCAGTAGTATACCGCGGACAGGTCAGACCTCCTACGAGCAGTACTTC. Translating it yields CASSIPRTGQTSYEQYF.

The chain is built from TRBV6-4 and TRBJ1-1, with a possible D match to TRBD1 (5 bases). With 0 bases removed from V and 0 bases from J, the gap between germline ends came to 8 bases. CDR1 and CDR2 (germline): MRHNA, SNTAGT. This CDR3 is 15 amino acids long. The CDR3 DNA sequence: TGTGCCAGCAGTGACTCGACAGACATGAACACTGAAGCTTTCTTT. This sequence encodes CASSDSTDMNTEAFF.

The rearrangement uses TRBV9 and TRBJ1-2, with D possibly matching TRBD1 (5 bases). The germline V gene has CDR1 SGDLS and CDR2 YYNGEE. The germline V and J ends were trimmed by 0 bases and 6 bases, with 18 bases remaining between them. The CDR3 is 16 amino acids. The CDR3 nucleotides are TGTGCCAGCAGCGTAGAAAGCGGGAATCTGGGGGATGGCTACACCTTC. This translates into CASSVESGNLGDGYTF.

The chain has TRBV19 and TRBJ2-3, with TRBD1 matching over 7 bases. Germline loops: CDR1 LNHDA, CDR2 SQIVND (reference sequence). This CDR3 contains 13 residues. Germline trimming cut 10 bases from V and 0 bases from J; bases unmatched to any gene: 4. The CDR3 bases are TGTGCCACTGGACAGGCAAGCACAGATACGCAGTATTTT. As protein: CATGQASTDTQYF.

The chain recombines TRBV20-1 with TRBJ1-1; tentative D call: TRBD1 (6 bases). Germline V gene sequence: CDR1 DFQATT, CDR2 SNEGSKA (reference sequence). Trimming removed 6 bases from V and 6 bases from J, with 11 bases in between. This CDR3 region has 11 residues. The CDR3: CSASQGPEAFF. As DNA, the CDR3 is TGCAGTGCAAGTCAGGGGCCTGAAGCTTTCTTT.

The chain combines TRBV11-2 with TRBJ2-7; 7 bases agree with TRBD1. V lost 5 bases to trimming and J lost 6 bases; unmatched junction nucleotides: 13. Germline-derived CDR1 and CDR2 are SGHAT and FQNNGV. The CDR3 extends over 15 amino acids. Written as DNA, the CDR3 is TGTGCCAGCAGCCCTAGACAGGGCTCCGTAGGCGAGCAGTACTTC. It translates to CASSPRQGSVGEQYF.

The rearrangement uses TRBV11-2 and TRBJ2-7, with D perhaps matching TRBD2 (6 bases). The V gene lost 5 bases and the J gene lost 6 bases, with 17 bases spanning the gap. The V gene's germline CDR1 is SGHAT and CDR2 FQNNGV. The CDR3 runs to 14 residues. CDR3: CASSPATGLSEQYF. In DNA form, the CDR3 reads TGTGCCAGCAGCCCCGCGACCGGACTAAGCGAGCAGTACTTC.

The rearrangement links TRBV5-1 to TRBJ2-4; 10 bases line up with TRBD2. This CDR3 is built from 17 residues. After removal of 4 bases from V and 6 bases from J, the junction contained 13 bases not matched to a gene. CDR1 and CDR2 from the germline V gene are SGHRS and YFSETQ. CDR3 loop: CASSASGGAPSRNIQYF. CDR3 nucleotide sequence: TGCGCCAGCAGCGCTAGCGGGGGCGCGCCCTCCCGAAACATTCAGTACTTC. Supplemented by reference TRBV5-1 and TRBJ2-4, the full variable domain reads KAGVTQTPRYLIKTRGQQVTLSCSPISGHRSVSWYQQTPGQGLQFLFEYFSETQRNKGNFPGRFSGRQFSNSRSEMNVSTLELGDSALYLCASSASGGAPSRNIQYFGAGTRLSVL.

A single count supports this clone. The V and J genes are TRBV5-1 and TRBJ2-3; 8 positions agree with TRBD2. Trimming cost V 2 bases and J 5 bases; bases outside gene matches: 4. Germline V lookup: CDR1 SGHRS, CDR2 YFSETQ. The CDR3 is 14 amino acids. In nucleotides, the CDR3 is TGCGCCAGCAGCTTACCGGGACTAGTAGATACGCAGTATTTT. This encodes CASSLPGLVDTQYF.

V usage is TRBV9 and J usage is TRBJ2-1, with a possible D match to TRBD2 (5 bases). Germline V lookup: CDR1 SGDLS, CDR2 YYNGEE. This CDR3 is 15 amino acids long. Trimming took off 3 bases at V and 1 base at J, with 11 bases between the two ends. CDR3 loop: CASSELVWSYNEQFF. DNA of the CDR3: TGTGCCAGCAGCGAACTAGTTTGGTCCTACAATGAGCAGTTCTTC.

V gene TRBV9 combines with J gene TRBJ1-1, with TRBD1 matching 7 bases. Germline V gene data show CDR1 as SGDLS and CDR2 as YYNGEE. This CDR3 comprises 14 residues. J gave up 6 bases and V 3 bases, and 8 bases lay outside the gene matches. CDR3 loop: CASSGRQGNPEAFF. The DNA for the CDR3 is TGTGCCAGCAGCGGCAGACAGGGTAATCCTGAAGCTTTCTTT.

The chain uses TRBV7-6 and TRBJ1-6; D gene ambiguous. The CDR3 has 12 amino acids. Deletions cut 5 bases from V and 7 bases from J, with 6 bases between. Germline CDR1 is SGHVS and CDR2 is FNYEAQ. CDR3 bases: TGTGCCAGCAGCCGAGCCAATTCACCCCTCCACTTT. Protein sequence: CASSRANSPLHF.

The CDR3: CATSRERLGSSDTQYF. Here the CDR3 DNA reads TGTGCCACCAGCAGAGAGAGGCTGGGGAGTTCAGATACGCAGTATTTT. V is TRBV15 and J is TRBJ2-3; possible D gene TRBD2, 5 bases. Looked up from germline, CDR1 is LNHNV and CDR2 is YYDKDF (reference sequence). V lost 0 bases to trimming and J lost 4 bases, with 14 bases between them. CDR3 size: 16 residues.

The chain links TRBV4-1 to TRBJ1-2; D unclear. Germline V CDR1 and CDR2: MGHRA, YSYEKL. The germline V and J ends were trimmed by 0 bases and 2 bases, with 16 bases remaining between them. This CDR3 comprises 17 residues. CDR3 amino acids: CASSQDFEGLRNYGYTF. DNA for the CDR3: TGCGCCAGCAGCCAAGATTTCGAGGGATTGAGAAACTATGGCTACACCTTC.

This CDR3 reads CASSISPGGEAFF. The DNA for the CDR3 is TGTGCCAGTAGTATATCCCCGGGGGGGGAAGCTTTCTTT. The rearrangement joins TRBV19 to TRBJ1-1; D possibly corresponds to TRBD1 (5 bases). CDR1 LNHDA and CDR2 SQIVND come from the germline V gene (reference sequence). The V and J ends lost 2 bases and 8 bases respectively, with 12 bases between them. The CDR3 has 13 residues.

This sequence joins TRBV6-1 and TRBJ2-1; D remains unclear. The germline V gene encodes CDR1 MNHNS and CDR2 SASEGT. V was cut by 4 bases and J by 3 bases, with 13 bases left in between. The CDR3 loop spans 15 amino acids. CDR3 sequence reads: CASSATPRHYNEQFF. The CDR3 bases are TGTGCCAGCAGTGCAACTCCGCGGCACTACAATGAGCAGTTCTTC.

The rearrangement uses TRBV5-1 and TRBJ2-5; 7 bases agree with TRBD1. The DNA end is a closer match to TRBJ2-7, so the J assignment may be wrong. Per germline, CDR1 SGHRS and CDR2 YFSETQ. The CDR3 is 16 residues long. In nucleotides, the CDR3 is TGCGCCAGCAGCCTAACAACAGGGGTCCCCCTCTACGAGCAGTACTTC. Translation gives CASSLTTGVPLYEQYF.

The chain couples TRBV18 to TRBJ1-1, with a tentative D call TRBD1 (6 bases). The length of the CDR3 is 14 residues. The V end lost 2 bases, the J end lost 1 base, and 8 bases lay between the germline ends. Germline V gene sequence: CDR1 KGHSH, CDR2 LQKENI. The CDR3 sequence is CASSPAQGNTEAFF. In DNA form, the CDR3 reads TGTGCCAGCTCACCAGCACAGGGGAACACTGAAGCTTTCTTT.

The chain has TRBV19 and TRBJ2-1, with TRBD1 as a possible D gene (5 bases). Per the germline V gene, CDR1 is LNHDA and CDR2 is SQIVND (reference sequence). V dropped 7 bases and J dropped 0 bases, with 22 bases sitting between them. This CDR3 is 18 amino acids long. DNA for the CDR3: TGTGCCAGTACCAGGTCCTTAAAAGGGGCCAGCTCCTACAATGAGCAGTTCTTC. Its protein product is CASTRSLKGASSYNEQFF. Together with reference TRBV19 and TRBJ2-1, the CDR3 gives the full variable domain: DGGITQSPKYLFRKEGQNVTLSCEQNLNHDAMYWYRQDPGQGLRLIYYSQIVNDFQKGDIAEGYSVSREKKESFPLTVTSAQKNPTAFYLCASTRSLKGASSYNEQFFGPGTRLTVL.

This clone was counted only a few times. The V and J genes are TRBV7-2 and TRBJ2-2; TRBD2 is a possible D gene (5 bases). The CDR3 is 14 amino acids. V lost 1 base and J lost 3, with 6 bases in between. The V gene's germline CDR1 is SGHTA and CDR2 FQGNSA. CDR3 residues: CASSLERYTGELFF. In DNA, the CDR3 is TGTGCCAGCAGCTTAGAGCGGTACACCGGGGAGCTGTTTTTT.

This rearrangement joins TRBV6-6 to TRBJ1-6; tentative D call: TRBD1 (6 bases). The CDR3 spans 16 residues. Germline V gene data show CDR1 as MNHNY and CDR2 as SVGAGI (reference sequence). The V and J ends lost 0 bases and 10 bases respectively, with 16 bases between them. CDR3 loop: CASSYSKGGKTSPLHF. In DNA form, the CDR3 reads TGTGCCAGCAGTTACTCGAAAGGGGGTAAAACCTCACCCCTCCACTTT.

The chain employs TRBV5-5 and TRBJ2-7; D call uncertain. The V gene lost 3 bases and the J gene lost 0 bases, with 16 bases spanning the gap. Germline CDR1 SGHKS, CDR2 YYEKEE (reference sequence). This CDR3 has 16 residues. CDR3 sequence reads: CASSSLPSLSSYEQYF. DNA for the CDR3: TGTGCCAGCAGCTCCCTGCCTAGTTTAAGCTCCTACGAGCAGTACTTC.

This chain joins TRBV7-2 and TRBJ1-1, with 8 bases aligning to TRBD1. Germline CDR1 is SGHTA and CDR2 is FQGNSA. V dropped 4 bases and J dropped 8; count of bases not matched to a gene: 18. The CDR3 has 17 amino acids. CDR3 coding DNA: TGTGCCAGCAGCTCCAGACCGACAGGGGTTATATCCCCCGAAGCTTTCTTT. Amino acids: CASSSRPTGVISPEAFF. The whole variable domain, remainder taken from reference TRBV7-2 and TRBJ1-1, is GAGVSQSPSNKVTEKGKDVELRCDPISGHTALYWYRQSLGQGLEFLIYFQGNSAPDKSGLPSDRFSAERTGGSVSTLTIQRTQQEDSAVYLCASSSRPTGVISPEAFFGQGTRLTVV.

This clone was recorded a few times. This chain connects TRBV5-4 to TRBJ2-5; 7 bases are shared with TRBD1. The CDR3 length is 14 residues. With V trimmed by 1 base and J by 4 bases, 4 bases remained unmatched. CDR1 SGHNT and CDR2 YYREEE come from the germline V gene (reference sequence). This CDR3 is CASSLKDRRETQYF. The CDR3 region has the DNA TGTGCCAGCAGCTTGAAGGACAGGCGAGAGACCCAGTACTTC.

The chain joins TRBV9 to TRBJ2-6; no clear D gene. Germline V gives CDR1 SGDLS, CDR2 YYNGEE. V dropped 5 bases and J dropped 8 bases, with 14 bases sitting between them. The CDR3 sequence is 14 residues long. This CDR3 reads CASSPGSSSNVLTF. DNA of the CDR3: TGTGCCAGCAGTCCGGGTTCCTCTTCCAACGTCCTGACTTTC.